This entry is about one T cell receptor (beta chain). What it binds is unknown. This record belongs to a study of T cells in Graves' hyperthyroidism and ophthalmopathy. Study overall: At the time of initial diagnosis and before any treatment, peripheral blood was collected.

Amplified TCR beta CDR3 regions came from RNA transcripts. TCR CDR3 underwent first-round RT-PCR with the HTBI primer set. TCRdb itself ran the multiplex PCR reads through MiXCR, one entry per CDR3 protein. The sample shows some 620,000 distinct CDR3 sequences, roughly 16% of them seen only once. Study-wide points: The model anticipated ophthalmopathy a median about six months pre-onset.

The clonotype originates from a woman in her twenties or thirties with Graves' hyperthyroidism. Sequenced material: blood.

The CDR3 reads CASRGLTERFAQPQHF. In nucleotides, the CDR3 is TGTGCCAGCAGGGGGTTAACAGAAAGGTTTGCACAGCCCCAGCATTTT. The chain joins TRBV28 to TRBJ1-5; D not resolved. V shed 6 bases and J shed 7 bases, with 22 bases lying between them. CDR1 is MDHEN, CDR2 SYDVKM, per germline. The CDR3 length is 16 residues.